Described below is a single T cell receptor (beta chain) sequence and its context. The data stem from a study of Ad26.COV2.S vaccination and SARS-CoV-2 variants. The length of the CDR3 is 12 residues. Trimming pared 6 bases from V and 2 bases from J, leaving 5 bases between. The germline CDR1 and CDR2 sequences are MNHEY and SVGAGI. Described treatment: roughly 20 received Ad26.COV2.S at low or high dose, single or two shots; about 5 received placebo; per-sample allocation not given. Vaccine and placebo recipients were sampled on day 63 after the first injection. Recruitment in Boston yielded a donor of adult age, 18-55 years. Ad26.COV2.S expressed prefusion-stabilized spike from the original Wuhan strain. The method was immunoSEQ multiplex PCR; TCRdb's version includes in-frame clones alone and lacks a portion of them. The profile covers 350,000 to 500,000 clones, with around 90% appearing a single time and approximately 4.3% taken by the ten largest.

This TCR was sampled from a person aged 18-60 years who received the Ad26.COV2.S COVID-19 vaccine or a placebo. Sample: peripheral blood, taken in a trial of Ad26.COV2.S vaccine versus placebo. V and J are TRBV6-5 and TRBJ1-3; tentative D call: TRBD1 (5 bases). The CDR3 loop is CASRGAGNTIYF. The CDR3, as DNA: TGTGCCAGCAGGGGGGCTGGAAACACCATATATTTT.